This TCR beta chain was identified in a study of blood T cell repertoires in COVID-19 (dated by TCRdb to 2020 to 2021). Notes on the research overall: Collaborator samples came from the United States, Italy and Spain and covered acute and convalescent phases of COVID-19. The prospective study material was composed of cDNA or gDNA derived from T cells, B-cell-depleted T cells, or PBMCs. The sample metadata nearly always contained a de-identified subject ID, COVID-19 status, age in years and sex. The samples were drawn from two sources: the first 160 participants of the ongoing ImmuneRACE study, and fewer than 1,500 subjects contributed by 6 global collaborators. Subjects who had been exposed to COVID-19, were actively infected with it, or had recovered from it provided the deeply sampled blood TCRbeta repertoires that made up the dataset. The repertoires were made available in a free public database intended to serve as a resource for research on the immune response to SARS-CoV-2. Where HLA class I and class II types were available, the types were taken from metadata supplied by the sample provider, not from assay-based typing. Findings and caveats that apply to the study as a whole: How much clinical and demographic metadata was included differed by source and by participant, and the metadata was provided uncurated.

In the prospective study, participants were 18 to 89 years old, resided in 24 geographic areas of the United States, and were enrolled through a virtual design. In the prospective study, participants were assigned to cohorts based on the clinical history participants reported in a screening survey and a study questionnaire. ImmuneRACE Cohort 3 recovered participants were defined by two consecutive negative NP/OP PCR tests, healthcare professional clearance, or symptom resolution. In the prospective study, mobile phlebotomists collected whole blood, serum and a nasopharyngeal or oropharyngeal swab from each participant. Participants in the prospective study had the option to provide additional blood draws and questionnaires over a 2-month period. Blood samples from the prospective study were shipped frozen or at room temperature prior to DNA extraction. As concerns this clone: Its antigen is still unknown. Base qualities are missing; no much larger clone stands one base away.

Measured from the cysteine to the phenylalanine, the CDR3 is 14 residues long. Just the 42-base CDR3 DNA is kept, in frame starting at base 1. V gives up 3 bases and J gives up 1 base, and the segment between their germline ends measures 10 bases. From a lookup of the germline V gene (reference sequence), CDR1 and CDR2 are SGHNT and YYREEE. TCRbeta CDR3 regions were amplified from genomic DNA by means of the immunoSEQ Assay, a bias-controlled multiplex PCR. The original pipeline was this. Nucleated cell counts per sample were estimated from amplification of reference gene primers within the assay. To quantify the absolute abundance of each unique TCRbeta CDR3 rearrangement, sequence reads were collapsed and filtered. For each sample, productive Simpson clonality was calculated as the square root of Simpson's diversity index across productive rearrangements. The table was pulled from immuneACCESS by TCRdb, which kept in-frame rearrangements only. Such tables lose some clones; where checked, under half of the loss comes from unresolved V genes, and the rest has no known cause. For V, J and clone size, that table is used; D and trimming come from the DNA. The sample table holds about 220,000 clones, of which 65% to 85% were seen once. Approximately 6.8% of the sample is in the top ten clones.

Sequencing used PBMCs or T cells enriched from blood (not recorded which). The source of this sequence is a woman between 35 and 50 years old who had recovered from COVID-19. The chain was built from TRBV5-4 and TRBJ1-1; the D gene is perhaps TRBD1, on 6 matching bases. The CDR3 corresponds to CASSWGGKNTEAFF. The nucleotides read TGTGCCAGCAGCTGGGGGGGCAAGAACACTGAAGCTTTCTTT.